Shown below are 21 T cell receptor beta chains from a single sample sequenced in a study of blood T cells in healthy people across ages. A sample-barcoded 5' primer and a J-beta primer mix were used in a second PCR of about 6 to 11 cycles. Via MiXCR, TCRdb re-called the 5' RACE reads, giving one row per CDR3 protein. The table includes more than 900,000 distinct CDR3 sequences, about 28% detected once. These sequences were also reported in another study, on T cells of mothers and their children.

The sample was blood. These TCRs come from a woman between 40 and 55 years old in good health.

The J gene is TRBJ2-1, the V gene TRBV28, with D possibly matching TRBD1 (6 bases). Matching the DNA end better, TRBJ2-7 makes the J call doubtful. Germline CDR1 reads MDHEN; CDR2 reads SYDVKM. The CDR3 has 14 amino acids. The CDR3 nucleotides are TGTGCCAGCAGTTTGCCCGGGACACCTTACGAGCAGTACTTC. Translated, it gives CASSLPGTPYEQYF.

A few counts support this clonotype. The genes are TRBV18 and TRBJ2-3, with 7 bases matching TRBD2. The V gene's germline CDR1 is KGHSH and CDR2 LQKENI. CDR3 length equals 19 residues. With V trimmed by 5 bases and J by 0 bases, 17 bases remained unmatched. The CDR3 DNA reads TGTGCCAGCTCATCGGGAGGTGCGGGTACGTCTTCTAGCACAGATACGCAGTATTTT. It is translated as CASSSGGAGTSSSTDTQYF. The variable domain in full, completed from reference TRBV18 and TRBJ2-3, reads NAGVMQNPRHLVRRRGQEARLRCSPMKGHSHVYWYRQLPEEGLKFMVYLQKENIIDESGMPKERFSAEFPKEGPSILRIQQVVRGDSAAYFCASSSGGAGTSSSTDTQYFGPGTRLTVL.

This sequence joins TRBV5-6 and TRBJ2-1; D possibly corresponds to TRBD1 (6 bases). Trimming stripped 5 bases from V and 0 bases from J, with 12 bases between. Germline assignment: CDR1 SGHDT and CDR2 YYEEEE. The CDR3 sequence is 15 residues long. The CDR3 loop is CASRPGASSYNEQFF. CDR3 bases: TGTGCCAGCAGGCCAGGGGCGAGCTCCTACAATGAGCAGTTCTTC.

This clonotype has a handful of counts. The chain couples TRBV7-3 to TRBJ1-1; the D is unclear. The V end lost 6 bases, the J end lost 6 bases, and 20 bases lay between the germline ends. Germline CDR1 and CDR2: SGHTA and FQGTGA. This CDR3 is built from 15 residues. DNA for the CDR3: TGTGCCAGCAGTTCAAGGGCGGGGTCTATTGCTGAAGCTTTCTTT. Its translation is CASSSRAGSIAEAFF. The variable domain in full, with the rest retrieved from reference TRBV7-3 and TRBJ1-1, is GAGVSQTPSNKVTEKGKYVELRCDPISGHTALYWYRQSLGQGPEFLIYFQGTGAADDSGLPNDRFFAVRPEGSVSTLKIQRTERGDSAVYLCASSSRAGSIAEAFFGQGTRLTVV.

This rearrangement joins TRBV3-1 to TRBJ2-1, with 9 nucleotides matching TRBD1. Germline V CDR1 and CDR2: LGHDT, YNNKEL (reference sequence). V lost 3 bases and J lost 9; bases outside the gene matches: 6. The CDR3 loop spans 14 amino acids. The DNA for the CDR3 is TGTGCCAGCAGCCATGAGACAGGGGGGACTGAGCAGTTCTTC. Translating it yields CASSHETGGTEQFF.

This clonotype was detected ten times or more. The rearrangement joins TRBV5-1 to TRBJ2-7; D call uncertain. V was pared by 0 bases and J by 5 bases, with 12 bases between. CDR1 SGHRS and CDR2 YFSETQ come from the germline V gene. This CDR3 comprises 14 residues. The CDR3 reads CASSLATVRDEQYF. The CDR3 bases are TGCGCCAGCAGCTTGGCGACGGTCCGCGACGAGCAGTACTTC.

At least ten counts were recorded for this clonotype. This chain connects TRBV6-2 or TRBV6-3 to TRBJ2-7; 7 bases are a match to TRBD1. The CDR3 spans 13 residues. Per the germline V gene, CDR1 is MNHEY and CDR2 is SVGEGT. V was pared by 6 bases and J by 2 bases, with 4 bases of the junction left unmatched. The CDR3 DNA reads as TGTGCCAGCAGGTGGGACAGAGCCTACGAGCAGTACTTC. Translating it yields CASRWDRAYEQYF.

The table lists this clonotype with a few counts. The chain is built from TRBV7-2 and TRBJ1-1; 8 nucleotides agree with TRBD1. The CDR3 sequence is 16 residues long. V was clipped by 2 bases and J by 2 bases; unmatched bases: 7. Germline values: CDR1 SGHTA, CDR2 FQGNSA. The CDR3 sequence: CASSLIAGGGNTEAFF. In nucleotides, the CDR3 is TGTGCCAGCAGCTTAATCGCAGGGGGCGGAAACACTGAAGCTTTCTTT.

The V and J genes are TRBV12-3 or TRBV12-4 and TRBJ2-7; TRBD1 might be the D (5 bases). V was shortened by 1 base and J by 5 bases, with 15 bases between the two germline ends. This CDR3 has 15 amino acids. The CDR3: CASSLEGWGGNEQYF. CDR3 sequence (DNA): TGTGCCAGCAGTTTAGAGGGGTGGGGTGGCAACGAGCAGTACTTC.

The chain links TRBV14 to TRBJ2-1; D unclear. Germline V gene lookup returns CDR1 SGHDN and CDR2 FVKESK. Trimming pared 8 bases from V and 8 bases from J, leaving 10 bases between. This CDR3 has 11 amino acids. CDR3 protein: CASGHGDEQFF. The CDR3 region has the DNA TGTGCCAGCGGTCATGGCGATGAGCAGTTCTTC. The full variable domain, its missing parts supplied by reference TRBV14 and TRBJ2-1, is EAGVTQFPSHSVIEKGQTVTLRCDPISGHDNLYWYRRVMGKEIKFLLHFVKESKQDESGMPNNRFLAERTGGTYSTLKVQPAELEDSGVYFCASGHGDEQFFGPGTRLTVL.

This clonotype has a handful of counts. The chain combines TRBV3-1 with TRBJ1-5; maybe TRBD1 (6 bases). The V gene lost 4 bases and the J gene lost 1 base, with 8 bases spanning the gap. From germline, CDR1 is LGHDT and CDR2 YNNKEL (reference sequence). CDR3 size: 14 residues. The CDR3 protein is CASSRGRSNQPQHF. The CDR3 DNA sequence: TGTGCCAGCAGCCGGGGGCGGAGCAATCAGCCCCAGCATTTT.

Points on this clonotype: A much larger clone lies one base from this, so it may be a read error. The genes are TRBV11-1 and TRBJ2-1; D call uncertain. The DNA matches TRBJ2-7 better at its end, which makes the J call doubtful. The germline CDR1 and CDR2 sequences are SGHAT and FQDESV (reference sequence). CDR3 length: 15 amino acids. The CDR3 nucleotides are TGTGCCAGCAGCTTATTAAGGCGCAATATCAATGAGCAGTACTTC. Its translation: CASSLLRRNINEQYF.

This clonotype was seen once. The gene calls are TRBV7-9 and TRBJ1-4, with D possibly matching TRBD1 (6 bases). In germline, CDR1 is SEHNR, CDR2 FQNEAQ (reference sequence). Trimming cost V 3 bases and J 8 bases, with 25 bases left between them. This CDR3 contains 18 residues. CDR3 in DNA: TGTGCCAGCAGCTTCCCGTCGGAAAGGGCGAGGGGGATCGAAAAACTGTTTTTT. Protein sequence: CASSFPSERARGIEKLFF.

The CDR3 sequence: CASSLGGSFPTGANVLTF. CDR3 coding DNA: TGTGCCAGCAGCTTGGGCGGCAGCTTCCCTACTGGGGCCAACGTCCTGACTTTC. The chain joins TRBV5-4 to TRBJ2-6; D remains ambiguous. From germline, CDR1 is SGHNT and CDR2 YYREEE (reference sequence). The V end was cut by 0 bases, the J end by 2 bases, with 15 bases between. The CDR3 is 18 amino acids. Full variable domain (missing parts from reference TRBV5-4 and TRBJ2-6): ETGVTQSPTHLIKTRGQQVTLRCSSQSGHNTVSWYQQALGQGPQFIFQYYREEENGRGNFPPRFSGLQFPNYSSELNVNALELDDSALYLCASSLGGSFPTGANVLTFGAGSRLTVL.

This clonotype was detected only a few times. This chain joins TRBV20-1 and TRBJ2-3, with 7 bases matching TRBD1. Germline-derived CDR1 and CDR2 are DFQATT and SNEGSKA (reference sequence). After removal of 0 bases from V and 2 bases from J, the junction contained 5 bases not matched to a gene. The CDR3 consists of 15 residues. The CDR3 nucleotides are TGCAGTGCTAGAGATCAGGGGGACCTCACAGATACGCAGTATTTT. Its translation: CSARDQGDLTDTQYF.

This clonotype has more than one count but fewer than ten. The chain recombines TRBV7-2 with TRBJ2-1; TRBD2 aligns across 10 bases. V lost 4 bases, J lost 4 bases, and 7 bases stayed unmatched. CDR3 length equals 16 residues. CDR1 and CDR2 (germline): SGHTA, FQGNSA. CDR3 bases: TGTGCCAGCAGCTCTCTAGCGGGGGTGGGATACAATGAGCAGTTCTTC. Amino acids: CASSSLAGVGYNEQFF.

This clonotype came up many times. The chain is built from TRBV7-2 and TRBJ2-7; TRBD1 agrees at 7 bases. Germline CDR1 SGHTA, CDR2 FQGNSA. This CDR3 spans 16 amino acids. V lost 1 base, J lost 3 bases, and 9 bases stayed unmatched. The CDR3 loop is CASSLGVWAGGYEQYF. CDR3 nucleotide sequence: TGTGCCAGCAGCTTAGGCGTGTGGGCAGGGGGCTACGAGCAGTACTTC.

In DNA form, the CDR3 reads TGTGCCAGCAGCTTGGGCGACACGAACACCGGGGAGCTGTTTTTT. Protein sequence: CASSLGDTNTGELFF. The rearrangement links TRBV7-9 to TRBJ2-2; the D is unclear. V lost 3 bases and J lost 0, with 8 bases in between. The CDR3 consists of 15 residues. CDR1 SEHNR and CDR2 FQNEAQ come from the germline V gene (reference sequence).

V gene TRBV6-2 or TRBV6-3 combines with J gene TRBJ1-2; D remains ambiguous. Trimming removed 2 bases at V and 6 bases at J, with 16 bases between. In germline, CDR1 is MNHEY, CDR2 SVGEGT. This CDR3 is 15 amino acids long. As DNA, the CDR3 is TGTGCCAGCAGTTACCGTCCGGGTCTTTACGATGGCTACACCTTC. Its protein product is CASSYRPGLYDGYTF.

In regard to this clonotype: This may be a read error: a much more frequent sequence differs by one nucleotide. The CDR3 carries no conserved terminal phenylalanine or tryptophan, so it likely arises from a read error. The rearrangement uses TRBV6-4 and TRBJ2-3; D gene ambiguous. Germline CDR1 and CDR2: MRHNA and SNTAGT. Trimming left V 0 bases short and J 2 bases short, with 12 bases between. The CDR3 length is 16 residues. The CDR3, as DNA: TGTGCCAGCAGTGACTCGAAAGGACGGCACACAGATACGCAGTATTTG. Protein sequence: CASSDSKGRHTDTQYL.

CDR3: CASSGGPVLSTEAFF. The CDR3 nucleotides are TGTGCCAGTAGTGGGGGCCCCGTGCTTTCCACTGAAGCTTTCTTT. V gene TRBV19 combines with J gene TRBJ1-1; a weak D match, TRBD1 (6 bases). The V end was cut by 5 bases, the J end by 4 bases, with 17 bases between. CDR3 length: 15 residues. Germline CDR1 is LNHDA and CDR2 is SQIVND (reference sequence).